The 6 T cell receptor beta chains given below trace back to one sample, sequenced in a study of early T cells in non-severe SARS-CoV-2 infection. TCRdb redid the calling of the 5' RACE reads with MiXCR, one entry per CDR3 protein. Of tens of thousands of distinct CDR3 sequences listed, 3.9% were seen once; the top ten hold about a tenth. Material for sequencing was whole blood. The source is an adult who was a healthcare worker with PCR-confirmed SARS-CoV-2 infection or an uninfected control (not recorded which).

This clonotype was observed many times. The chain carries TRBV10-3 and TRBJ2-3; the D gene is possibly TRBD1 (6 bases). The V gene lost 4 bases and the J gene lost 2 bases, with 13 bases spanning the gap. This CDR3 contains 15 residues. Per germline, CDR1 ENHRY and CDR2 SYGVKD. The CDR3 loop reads CAISATGTHTDTQYF. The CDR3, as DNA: TGTGCCATCAGTGCTACCGGGACACACACAGATACGCAGTATTTT.

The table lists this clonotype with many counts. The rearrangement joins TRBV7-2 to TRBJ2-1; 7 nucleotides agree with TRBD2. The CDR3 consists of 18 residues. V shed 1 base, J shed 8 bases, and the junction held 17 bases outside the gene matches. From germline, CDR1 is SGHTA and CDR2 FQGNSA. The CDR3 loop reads CASSLVRLEGGPHDEQFF. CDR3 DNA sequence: TGTGCCAGCAGCTTAGTACGTTTGGAGGGAGGGCCGCATGATGAGCAGTTCTTC.

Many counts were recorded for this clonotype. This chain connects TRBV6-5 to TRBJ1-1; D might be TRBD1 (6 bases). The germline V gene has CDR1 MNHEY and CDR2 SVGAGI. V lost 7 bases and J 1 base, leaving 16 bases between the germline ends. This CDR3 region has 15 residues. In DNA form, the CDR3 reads TGTGCCAGCAATAAACCGGGGGGCACGAACACTGAAGCTTTCTTT. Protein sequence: CASNKPGGTNTEAFF.

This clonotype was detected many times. The CDR3, as DNA: TGTGCCAGCAGCTTCACGGACAGGGGCACCGGGGAGCTGTTTTTT. Translating it yields CASSFTDRGTGELFF. The chain recombines TRBV3-2 with TRBJ2-2; TRBD1 reflects the table's D call only, with no check against the DNA. TRBV3-2 is a pseudogene segment. The CDR3 extends over 15 amino acids.

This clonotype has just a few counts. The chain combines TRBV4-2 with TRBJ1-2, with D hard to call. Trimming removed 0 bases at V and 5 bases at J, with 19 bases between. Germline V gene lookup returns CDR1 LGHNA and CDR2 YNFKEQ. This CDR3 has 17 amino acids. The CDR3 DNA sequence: TGTGCCAGCAGCCAAGAGTATACGGGATACCTTAATTATGGCTACACCTTC. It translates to CASSQEYTGYLNYGYTF.

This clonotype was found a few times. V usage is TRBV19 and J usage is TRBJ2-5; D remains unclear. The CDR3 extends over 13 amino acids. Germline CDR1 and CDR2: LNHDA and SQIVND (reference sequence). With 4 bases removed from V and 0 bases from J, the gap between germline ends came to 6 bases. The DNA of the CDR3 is TGTGCCAGTAGTACCCGTCACCAAGAGACCCAGTACTTC. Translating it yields CASSTRHQETQYF. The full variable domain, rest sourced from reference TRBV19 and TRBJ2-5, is DGGITQSPKYLFRKEGQNVTLSCEQNLNHDAMYWYRQDPGQGLRLIYYSQIVNDFQKGDIAEGYSVSREKKESFPLTVTSAQKNPTAFYLCASSTRHQETQYFGPGTRLLVL.